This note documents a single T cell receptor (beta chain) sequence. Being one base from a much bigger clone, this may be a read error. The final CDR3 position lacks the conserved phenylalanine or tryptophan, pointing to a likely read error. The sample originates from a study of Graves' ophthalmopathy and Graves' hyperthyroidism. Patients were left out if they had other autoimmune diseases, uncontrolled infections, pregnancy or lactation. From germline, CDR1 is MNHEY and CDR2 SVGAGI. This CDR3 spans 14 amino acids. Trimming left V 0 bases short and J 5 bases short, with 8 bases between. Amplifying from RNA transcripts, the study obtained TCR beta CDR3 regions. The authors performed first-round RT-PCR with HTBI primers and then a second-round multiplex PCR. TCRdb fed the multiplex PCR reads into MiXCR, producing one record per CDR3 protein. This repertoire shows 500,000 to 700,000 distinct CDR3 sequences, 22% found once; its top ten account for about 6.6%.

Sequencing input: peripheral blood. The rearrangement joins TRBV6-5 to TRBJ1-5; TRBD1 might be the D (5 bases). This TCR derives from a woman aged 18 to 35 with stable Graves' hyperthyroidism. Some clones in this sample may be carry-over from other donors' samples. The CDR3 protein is CASSYSEGHQPQHV. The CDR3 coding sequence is TGTGCCAGCAGTTACTCGGAGGGACATCAGCCCCAGCATGTT.